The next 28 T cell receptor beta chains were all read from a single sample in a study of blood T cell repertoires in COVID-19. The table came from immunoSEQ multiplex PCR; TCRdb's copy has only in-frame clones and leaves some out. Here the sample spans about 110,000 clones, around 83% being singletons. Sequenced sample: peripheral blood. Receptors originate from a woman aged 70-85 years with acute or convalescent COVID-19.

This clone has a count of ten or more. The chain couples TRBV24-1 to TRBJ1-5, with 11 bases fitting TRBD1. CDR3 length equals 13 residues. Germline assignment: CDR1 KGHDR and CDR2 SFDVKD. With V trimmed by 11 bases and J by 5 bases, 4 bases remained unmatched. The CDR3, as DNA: TGTGCCATCGGACAGGGGGCGGATCAGCCCCAGCATTTT. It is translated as CAIGQGADQPQHF.

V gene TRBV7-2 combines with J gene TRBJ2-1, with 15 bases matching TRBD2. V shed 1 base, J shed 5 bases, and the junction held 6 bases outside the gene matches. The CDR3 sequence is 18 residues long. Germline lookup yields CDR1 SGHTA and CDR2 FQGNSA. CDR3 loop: CASSLGTSGGAPHNEQFF. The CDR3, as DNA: TGTGCCAGCAGCTTAGGGACTAGCGGGGGGGCCCCCCACAATGAGCAGTTCTTC.

The chain's CDR3 is CASRSGISSYNEQFF. CDR3 in DNA: TGTGCCAGCAGATCAGGGATCAGCTCCTACAATGAGCAGTTCTTC. This chain uses TRBV27 with TRBJ2-1; D might be TRBD1 (5 bases). V shed 6 bases and J shed 0 bases, with 12 bases lying between them. The CDR3 sequence is 15 residues long. Germline CDR1 and CDR2: MNHEY and SMNVEV (reference sequence).

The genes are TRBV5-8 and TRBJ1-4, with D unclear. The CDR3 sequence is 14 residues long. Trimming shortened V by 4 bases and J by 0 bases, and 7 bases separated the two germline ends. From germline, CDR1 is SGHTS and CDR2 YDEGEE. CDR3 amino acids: CASSRGPTNEKLFF. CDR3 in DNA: TGTGCCAGCAGCCGGGGTCCAACTAATGAAAAACTGTTTTTT.

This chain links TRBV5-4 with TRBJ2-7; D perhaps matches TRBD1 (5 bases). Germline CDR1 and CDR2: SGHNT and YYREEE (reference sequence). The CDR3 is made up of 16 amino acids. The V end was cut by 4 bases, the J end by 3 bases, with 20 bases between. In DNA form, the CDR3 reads TGTGCCAGCAGCCCCGGTGACAAGGGGCGACTCTACGAGCAGTACTTC. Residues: CASSPGDKGRLYEQYF.

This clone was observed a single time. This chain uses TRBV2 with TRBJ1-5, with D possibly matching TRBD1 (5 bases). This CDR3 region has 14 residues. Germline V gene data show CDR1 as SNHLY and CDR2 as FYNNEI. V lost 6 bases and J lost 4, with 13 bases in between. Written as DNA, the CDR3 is TGTGCCAGCAGCACGCAGGGATATAATCAGCCCCAGCATTTT. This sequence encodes CASSTQGYNQPQHF.

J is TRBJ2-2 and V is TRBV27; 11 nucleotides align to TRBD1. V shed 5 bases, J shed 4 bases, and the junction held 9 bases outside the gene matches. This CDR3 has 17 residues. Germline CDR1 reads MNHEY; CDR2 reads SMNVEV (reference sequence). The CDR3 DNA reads TGTGCCAGCAGTCCCCGCTCCGGGACAGGGGGCACCGGGGAGCTGTTTTTT. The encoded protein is CASSPRSGTGGTGELFF.

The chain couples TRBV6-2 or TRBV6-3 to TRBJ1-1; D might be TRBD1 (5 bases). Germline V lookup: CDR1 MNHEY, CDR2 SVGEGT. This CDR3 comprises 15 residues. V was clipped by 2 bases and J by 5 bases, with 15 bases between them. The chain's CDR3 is CASSYAPEGRTEAFF. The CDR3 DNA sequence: TGTGCCAGCAGTTACGCTCCTGAGGGGAGGACTGAAGCTTTCTTT.

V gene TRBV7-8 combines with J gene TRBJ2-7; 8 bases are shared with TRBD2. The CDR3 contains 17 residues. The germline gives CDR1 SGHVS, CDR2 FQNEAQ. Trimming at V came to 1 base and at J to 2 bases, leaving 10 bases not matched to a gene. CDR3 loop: CASSLVPSGGRPYEQYV. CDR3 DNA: TGTGCCAGCAGCTTAGTCCCCAGCGGGGGCCGCCCCTACGAGCAGTACGTC.

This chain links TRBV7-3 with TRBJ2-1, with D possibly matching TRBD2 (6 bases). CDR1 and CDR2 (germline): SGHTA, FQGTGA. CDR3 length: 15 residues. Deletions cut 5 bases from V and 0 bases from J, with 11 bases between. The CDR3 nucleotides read TGTGCCAGCAGCCCGCAGCGGGTCTCCTACAATGAGCAGTTCTTC. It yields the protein CASSPQRVSYNEQFF.

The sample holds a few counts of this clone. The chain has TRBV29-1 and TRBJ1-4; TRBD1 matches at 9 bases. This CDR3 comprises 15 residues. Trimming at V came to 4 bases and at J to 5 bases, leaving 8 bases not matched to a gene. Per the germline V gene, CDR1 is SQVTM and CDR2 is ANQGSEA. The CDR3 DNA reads TGCAGCGTTGTTTTTCCGGGGACAGGGAATGAAAAACTGTTTTTT. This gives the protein CSVVFPGTGNEKLFF.

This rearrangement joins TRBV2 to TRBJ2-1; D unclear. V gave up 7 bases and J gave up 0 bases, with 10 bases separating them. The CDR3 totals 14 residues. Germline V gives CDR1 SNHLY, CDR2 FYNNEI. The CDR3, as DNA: TGTGCCAGCATTACTGGTAGCTCCTACAATGAGCAGTTCTTC. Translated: CASITGSSYNEQFF.

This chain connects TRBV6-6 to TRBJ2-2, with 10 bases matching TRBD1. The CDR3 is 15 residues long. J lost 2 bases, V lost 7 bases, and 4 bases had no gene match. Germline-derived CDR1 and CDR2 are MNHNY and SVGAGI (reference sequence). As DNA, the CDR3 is TGTGCCAGCACCAGGACAGGGGGTAACACCGGGGAGCTGTTTTTT. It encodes CASTRTGGNTGELFF.

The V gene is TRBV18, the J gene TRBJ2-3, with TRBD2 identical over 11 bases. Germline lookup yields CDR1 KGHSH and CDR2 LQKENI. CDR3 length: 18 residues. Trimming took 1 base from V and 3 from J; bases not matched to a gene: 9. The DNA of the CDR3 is TGTGCCAGCTCACCACTAGCGGGAGGGCCCTCAGAAACAGATACGCAGTATTTT. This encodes CASSPLAGGPSETDTQYF.

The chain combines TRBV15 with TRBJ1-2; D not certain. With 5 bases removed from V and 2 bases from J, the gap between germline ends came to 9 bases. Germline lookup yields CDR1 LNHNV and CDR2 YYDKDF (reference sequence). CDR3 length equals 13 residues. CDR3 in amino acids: CATSPDLNYGYTF. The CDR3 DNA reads TGTGCCACCAGCCCGGACTTAAACTATGGCTACACCTTC. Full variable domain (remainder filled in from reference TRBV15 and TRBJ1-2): DAMVIQNPRYQVTQFGKPVTLSCSQTLNHNVMYWYQQKSSQAPKLLFHYYDKDFNNEADTPDNFQSRRPNTSFCFLDIRSPGLGDTAMYLCATSPDLNYGYTFGSGTRLTVV.

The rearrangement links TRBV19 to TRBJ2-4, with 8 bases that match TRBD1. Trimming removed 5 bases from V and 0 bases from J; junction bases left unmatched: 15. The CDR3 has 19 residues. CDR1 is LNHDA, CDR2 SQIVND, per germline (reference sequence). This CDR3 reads CASSPLAGGHYLAKNIQYF. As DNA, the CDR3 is TGTGCCAGTAGTCCTTTAGCAGGGGGCCATTATTTAGCCAAAAACATTCAGTACTTC.

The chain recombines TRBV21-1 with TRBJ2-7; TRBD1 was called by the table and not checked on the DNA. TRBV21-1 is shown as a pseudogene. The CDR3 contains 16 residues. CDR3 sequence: CASSNLGPQGSYEQYV. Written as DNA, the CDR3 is TGTGCCAGCAGCAATCTCGGTCCTCAGGGATCCTACGAGCAGTACGTC.

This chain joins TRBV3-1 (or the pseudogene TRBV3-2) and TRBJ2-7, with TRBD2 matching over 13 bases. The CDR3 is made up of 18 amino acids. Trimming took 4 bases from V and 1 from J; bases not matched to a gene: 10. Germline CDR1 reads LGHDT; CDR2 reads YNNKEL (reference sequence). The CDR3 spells CASSRTSGSSSLSYEQYF. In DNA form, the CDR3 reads TGTGCCAGCAGCCGGACTAGCGGGAGTTCGAGTCTATCCTACGAGCAGTACTTC.

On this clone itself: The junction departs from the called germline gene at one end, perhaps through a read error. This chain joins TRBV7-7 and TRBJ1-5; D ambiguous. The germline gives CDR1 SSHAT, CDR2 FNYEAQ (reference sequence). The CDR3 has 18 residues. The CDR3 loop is CASSLARAGGFSNQPQHF. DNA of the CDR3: TGTGCTAGCAGCTTAGCGCGGGCAGGTGGTTTCAGCAATCAGCCCCAGCATTTT.

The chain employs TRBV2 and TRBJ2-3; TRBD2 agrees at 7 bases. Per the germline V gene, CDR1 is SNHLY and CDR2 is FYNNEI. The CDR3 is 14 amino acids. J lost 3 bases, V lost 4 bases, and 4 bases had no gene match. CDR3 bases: TGTGCCAGCAGTGTTGGGCGGGAGACAGATACGCAGTATTTT. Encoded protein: CASSVGRETDTQYF.

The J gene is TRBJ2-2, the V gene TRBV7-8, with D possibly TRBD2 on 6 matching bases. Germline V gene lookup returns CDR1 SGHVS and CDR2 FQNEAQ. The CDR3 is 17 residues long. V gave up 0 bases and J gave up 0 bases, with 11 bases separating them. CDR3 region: CASSLAAGRPNTGELFF. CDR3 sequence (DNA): TGTGCCAGCAGCTTAGCGGCAGGGAGGCCGAACACCGGGGAGCTGTTTTTT.

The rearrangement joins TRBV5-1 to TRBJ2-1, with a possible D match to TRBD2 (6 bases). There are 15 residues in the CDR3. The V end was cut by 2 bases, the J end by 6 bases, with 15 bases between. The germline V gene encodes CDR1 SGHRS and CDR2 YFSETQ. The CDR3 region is CASSFDGSGLNEQFF. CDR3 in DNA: TGCGCCAGCAGCTTTGACGGGAGTGGGCTCAATGAGCAGTTCTTC.

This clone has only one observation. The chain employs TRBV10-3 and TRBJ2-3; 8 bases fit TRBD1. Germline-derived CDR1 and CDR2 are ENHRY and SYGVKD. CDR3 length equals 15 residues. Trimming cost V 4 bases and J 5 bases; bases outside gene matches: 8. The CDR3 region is CAISGQGAGQDTQYF. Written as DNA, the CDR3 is TGTGCCATCAGTGGCCAGGGGGCTGGGCAAGATACGCAGTATTTT.

CDR3 coding DNA: TGTGCTAGTGGGAAGACAGGGTCGCCCTACGAGCAGTACGTC. Translation gives CASGKTGSPYEQYV. The chain recombines TRBV12-5 with TRBJ2-7; 7 bases line up with TRBD1. Per the germline V gene, CDR1 is LGHNT and CDR2 is FRNRAP. The V and J ends lost 6 bases and 2 bases, in that order; junction bases with no gene match: 7. The CDR3 has 14 residues.

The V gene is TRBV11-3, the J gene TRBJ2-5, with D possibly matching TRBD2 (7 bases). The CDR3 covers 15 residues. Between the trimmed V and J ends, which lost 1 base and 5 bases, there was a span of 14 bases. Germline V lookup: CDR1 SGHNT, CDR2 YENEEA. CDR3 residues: CASSLGGGAKETQYF. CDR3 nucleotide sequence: TGTGCCAGCAGCTTAGGCGGGGGCGCGAAGGAGACCCAGTACTTC.

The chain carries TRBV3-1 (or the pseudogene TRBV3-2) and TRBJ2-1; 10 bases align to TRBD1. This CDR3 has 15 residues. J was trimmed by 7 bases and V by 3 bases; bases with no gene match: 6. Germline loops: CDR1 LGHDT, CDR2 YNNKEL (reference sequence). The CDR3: CASSQGQGFANEQFF. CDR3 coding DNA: TGTGCCAGCAGCCAGGGACAGGGGTTCGCTAATGAGCAGTTCTTC.

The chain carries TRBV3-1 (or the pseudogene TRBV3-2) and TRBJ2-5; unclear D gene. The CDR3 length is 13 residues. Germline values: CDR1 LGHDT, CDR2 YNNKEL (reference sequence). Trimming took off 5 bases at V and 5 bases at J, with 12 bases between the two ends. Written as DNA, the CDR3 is TGTGCCAGCAGCTACCAAGCCTACGAGACCCAGTACTTC. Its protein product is CASSYQAYETQYF.

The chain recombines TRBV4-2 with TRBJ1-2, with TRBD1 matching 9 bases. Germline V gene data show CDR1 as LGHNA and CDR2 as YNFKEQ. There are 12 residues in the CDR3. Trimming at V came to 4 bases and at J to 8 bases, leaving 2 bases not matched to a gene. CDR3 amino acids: CASSPTGGGYTF. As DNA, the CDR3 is TGTGCCAGCAGCCCAACAGGGGGCGGCTACACCTTC.